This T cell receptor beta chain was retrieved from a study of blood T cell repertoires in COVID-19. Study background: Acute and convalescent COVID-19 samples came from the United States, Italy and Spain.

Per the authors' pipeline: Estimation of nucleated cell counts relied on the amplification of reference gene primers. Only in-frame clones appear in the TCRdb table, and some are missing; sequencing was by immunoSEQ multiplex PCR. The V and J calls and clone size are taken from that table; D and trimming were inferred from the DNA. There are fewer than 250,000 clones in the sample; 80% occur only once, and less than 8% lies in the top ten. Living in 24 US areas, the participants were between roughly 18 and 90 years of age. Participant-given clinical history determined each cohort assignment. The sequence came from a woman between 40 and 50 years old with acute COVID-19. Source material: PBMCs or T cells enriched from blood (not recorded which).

The CDR3 protein is CASSSQGNNQPQHF. The CDR3 bases are TGTGCCAGCAGTTCACAGGGGAACAATCAGCCCCAGCATTTT. The V gene is TRBV27, the J gene TRBJ1-5, with 7 nucleotides matching TRBD1. CDR1 and CDR2 from the germline V gene are MNHEY and SMNVEV (reference sequence). Trimming cost V 4 bases and J 3 bases; bases outside gene matches: 3. The length of the CDR3 is 14 residues.